What follows are 29 T cell receptor beta chains derived from one specimen sequenced in a study of T cells in localized non-small cell lung cancer. The assay was immunoSEQ multiplex PCR, and TCRdb's table has in-frame clones only and misses some. The data hold over 30,000 clones, with roughly 75% observed a single time. This sample comprised peripheral blood, obtained before any cancer treatment. These receptors were obtained from a male donor aged 60 or older with stage II squamous cell lung carcinoma.

The CDR3 DNA reads TGTGCCATCAGTGATTCGGGGGGAGGCACTGAAGCTTTCTTT. This sequence encodes CAISDSGGGTEAFF. The rearrangement uses TRBV10-3 and TRBJ1-1, with TRBD1 as a possible D gene (5 bases). The CDR3 is 14 amino acids. Trimming removed 3 bases from V and 4 bases from J, with 12 bases in between. CDR1 is ENHRY, CDR2 SYGVKD, per germline.

The CDR3 DNA follows: TGTGCCAGTACCCCGACAGGGGGTACCCATCAGCCCCAGCATTTT. Translation gives CASTPTGGTHQPQHF. The J gene is TRBJ1-5, the V gene TRBV19, with TRBD1 identical over 9 bases. J gave up 5 bases and V 7 bases, and 9 bases lay outside the gene matches. The CDR3 runs to 15 residues. Looked up from germline, CDR1 is LNHDA and CDR2 is SQIVND (reference sequence).

The chain uses TRBV6-1 and TRBJ1-1; TRBD1 might be the D (5 bases). CDR1 MNHNS and CDR2 SASEGT come from the germline V gene. The CDR3 length is 13 residues. V lost 7 bases and J 4 bases, leaving 13 bases between the germline ends. The CDR3 loop reads CASMRSGLTEAFF. DNA for the CDR3: TGTGCCAGCATGAGGTCGGGACTCACTGAAGCTTTCTTT.

This chain uses TRBV14 with TRBJ2-2, with 7 bases matching TRBD1. The CDR3 contains 17 residues. Trimming cost V 3 bases and J 2 bases; bases outside gene matches: 9. Germline V gene data show CDR1 as SGHDN and CDR2 as FVKESK. The CDR3 loop is CASSHLRDSLNTGELFF. The DNA of the CDR3 is TGTGCCAGCAGCCATCTCCGGGACAGCCTTAACACCGGGGAGCTGTTTTTT.

DNA of the CDR3: TGTGCCAGCAGTTACGGGACGGGGAGCTCCTACAATGAGCAGTTCTTC. Its translation: CASSYGTGSSYNEQFF. The chain joins TRBV6-6 to TRBJ2-1; D possibly uses TRBD1 or TRBD2 (5 bases each). The CDR3 loop spans 16 amino acids. The germline gives CDR1 MNHNY, CDR2 SVGAGI (reference sequence). Trimming shortened V by 2 bases and J by 0 bases, and 11 bases separated the two germline ends.

The chain combines TRBV12-5 with TRBJ2-3; D is perhaps TRBD2 (6 bases). There are 17 residues in the CDR3. V was trimmed by 0 bases and J by 3 bases, leaving 16 bases between them. The germline V gene encodes CDR1 LGHNT and CDR2 FRNRAP. CDR3 residues: CASGLVGGGPETDTQYF. The CDR3 coding sequence is TGTGCTAGTGGTTTGGTAGGCGGAGGGCCTGAGACAGATACGCAGTATTTT.

This clone turned up a few times. The CDR3 loop is CAISERRGDGNTEAFF. DNA for the CDR3: TGTGCCATCAGTGAGAGACGCGGAGACGGGAACACTGAAGCTTTCTTT. The gene calls are TRBV10-3 and TRBJ1-1; D gene uncertain. Trimming pared 2 bases from V and 1 base from J, leaving 14 bases between. This CDR3 comprises 16 residues. Germline loops: CDR1 ENHRY, CDR2 SYGVKD.

The chain joins TRBV7-6 to TRBJ2-1, with D unresolved. The CDR3 runs to 12 residues. Germline V gene sequence: CDR1 SGHVS, CDR2 FNYEAQ. Trimming removed 5 bases at V and 5 bases at J, with 7 bases between. CDR3 residues: CASSPVDNEQFF. The CDR3 DNA is TGTGCCAGCAGCCCCGTAGACAATGAGCAGTTCTTC.

There are a few counts of this clone. The rearrangement uses TRBV27 and TRBJ1-1, with TRBD1 identical over 8 bases. This CDR3 contains 13 residues. The germline CDR1 and CDR2 sequences are MNHEY and SMNVEV (reference sequence). J lost 5 bases, V lost 6 bases, and 5 bases had no gene match. The CDR3 loop is CASRPDRETEAFF. As DNA, the CDR3 is TGTGCCAGCAGGCCGGACAGGGAAACTGAAGCTTTCTTT.

This chain uses TRBV5-6 with TRBJ1-5, with D uncertain. Germline loops: CDR1 SGHDT, CDR2 YYEEEE. Trimming took 2 bases from V and 4 from J, leaving 10 bases between them. The CDR3 has 14 residues. CDR3 sequence (DNA): TGTGCCAGCAGCTTACTCCGGGAGAATCAGCCCCAGCATTTT. As protein: CASSLLRENQPQHF.

This sequence joins TRBV25-1 and TRBJ1-3; maybe TRBD1 (5 bases). The CDR3 runs to 13 residues. The germline CDR1 and CDR2 sequences are MGHDK and SYGVNS. Trimming shortened V by 7 bases and J by 4 bases, and 11 bases separated the two germline ends. CDR3 DNA: TGTGCCAGCACCGGGGCCGGGGGAAACACCATATATTTT. Its protein is CASTGAGGNTIYF.

This clone occurred a few times. CDR3 sequence: CASSTSLAGGQREQFF. CDR3 bases: TGTGCCAGTAGTACCTCACTAGCGGGGGGGCAAAGGGAGCAGTTCTTC. The chain links TRBV19 to TRBJ2-1, with 13 bases aligning to TRBD2. The CDR3 length is 16 residues. The V gene end was trimmed by 4 bases and the J gene end by 10 bases; junction bases not matched to a gene: 10. CDR1 is LNHDA and CDR2 is SQIVND in the germline V gene (reference sequence).

V usage is TRBV20-1 and J usage is TRBJ2-7; possibly TRBD1 for D (5 bases). Germline-derived CDR1 and CDR2 are DFQATT and SNEGSKA (reference sequence). Between the trimmed V and J ends, which lost 3 bases and 5 bases, there was a span of 8 bases. This CDR3 region has 11 residues. CDR3 protein: CSASLGDEQYF. In nucleotides, the CDR3 is TGCAGTGCTAGCTTAGGGGACGAGCAGTACTTC.

V gene TRBV28 combines with J gene TRBJ1-5; possible D gene TRBD1, 6 bases. CDR3 size: 12 residues. The germline V gene encodes CDR1 MDHEN and CDR2 SYDVKM. Trimming removed 6 bases at V and 11 bases at J, with 14 bases between. The CDR3 DNA reads TGTGCCAGCAGGAAGGACAGCTCGTCCCAGCATTTT. It translates to CASRKDSSSQHF.

V gene TRBV15 combines with J gene TRBJ1-5, with a possible D match to TRBD1 (5 bases). Trimming took off 0 bases at V and 6 bases at J, with 12 bases between the two ends. This CDR3 is built from 15 residues. The germline CDR1 and CDR2 sequences are LNHNV and YYDKDF (reference sequence). For the CDR3, the DNA is TGTGCCACCAGCAGAGATATCGTGGGGACTCAGCCCCAGCATTTT. It translates to CATSRDIVGTQPQHF.

CDR3 sequence: CASTRATGPNEQFF. The CDR3 DNA is TGTGCCAGCACCCGGGCCACCGGTCCCAATGAGCAGTTCTTC. The gene calls are TRBV6-5 and TRBJ2-1; no clear D. This CDR3 is 14 amino acids long. V gave up 7 bases and J gave up 6 bases, with 16 bases separating them. The germline CDR1 and CDR2 sequences are MNHEY and SVGAGI.

The genes are TRBV19 and TRBJ1-5, with 8 nucleotides matching TRBD1. Germline assignment: CDR1 LNHDA and CDR2 SQIVND (reference sequence). J lost 8 bases, V lost 5 bases, and 5 bases had no gene match. This CDR3 spans 13 amino acids. CDR3 region: CASSQGAREPQHF. In DNA, the CDR3 is TGTGCCAGTAGTCAGGGGGCGCGGGAGCCCCAGCATTTT.

The chain uses TRBV28 and TRBJ1-5; D is perhaps TRBD1 (5 bases). This CDR3 has 15 residues. Germline V CDR1 and CDR2: MDHEN, SYDVKM. V lost 5 bases and J 3 bases, leaving 14 bases between the germline ends. CDR3 protein: CASSPPRGNNQPQHF. The CDR3 coding sequence is TGTGCCAGCAGTCCCCCCCGGGGGAACAATCAGCCCCAGCATTTT.

The J gene is TRBJ1-3, the V gene TRBV2, with a possible D match to TRBD1 (5 bases). The germline V gene has CDR1 SNHLY and CDR2 FYNNEI. The CDR3 totals 14 residues. V dropped 6 bases and J dropped 2 bases, with 11 bases sitting between them. The CDR3 spells CASRPQGPGNTIYF. In DNA, the CDR3 is TGTGCCAGCAGGCCCCAGGGACCTGGAAACACCATATATTTT.

The chain joins TRBV5-1 to TRBJ2-2, with unresolved D. The germline CDR1 and CDR2 sequences are SGHRS and YFSETQ. The CDR3 length is 13 residues. Trimming took off 4 bases at V and 4 bases at J, with 8 bases between the two ends. The CDR3 DNA reads TGCGCCAGCAGCCCTTTAGGCACCGGGGAGCTGTTTTTT. It yields the protein CASSPLGTGELFF.

The genes are TRBV5-1 and TRBJ2-3; no clear D gene. The V end was cut by 0 bases, the J end by 2 bases, with 16 bases between. The germline V gene has CDR1 SGHRS and CDR2 YFSETQ. This CDR3 is 17 amino acids long. The CDR3 nucleotides are TGCGCCAGCAGCTTGGCGACGTCGTCTGAATCCACAGATACGCAGTATTTT. It is translated as CASSLATSSESTDTQYF.

The J gene is TRBJ2-4, the V gene TRBV11-2, with a weak D call TRBD1 (6 bases). The V end was cut by 5 bases, the J end by 8 bases, with 19 bases between. Germline CDR1 reads SGHAT; CDR2 reads FQNNGV. This CDR3 has 15 residues. The CDR3: CASSTNGQRADIQYF. CDR3 DNA sequence: TGTGCCAGCAGCACAAACGGACAGCGTGCAGACATTCAGTACTTC.

The gene calls are TRBV5-1 and TRBJ1-1; TRBD1 might be the D (6 bases). Looked up from germline, CDR1 is SGHRS and CDR2 is YFSETQ. The germline V and J ends were trimmed by 0 bases and 6 bases, with 18 bases remaining between them. The CDR3 runs to 16 residues. CDR3 region: CASSLAPQGGSAEAFF. The CDR3 DNA sequence: TGCGCCAGCAGCTTGGCCCCACAGGGAGGATCGGCTGAAGCTTTCTTT.

The chain carries TRBV6-6 and TRBJ2-5; 8 bases map to TRBD2. Trimming removed 2 bases from V and 5 bases from J; junction bases left unmatched: 7. Germline assignment: CDR1 MNHNY and CDR2 SVGAGI (reference sequence). The CDR3 has 15 amino acids. The CDR3 reads CASSYASGRSETQYF. The CDR3 DNA follows: TGTGCCAGCAGTTACGCCAGCGGGAGATCGGAGACCCAGTACTTC.

There are a few counts of this clone. The V call is TRBV5-6, the J call TRBJ2-1, with D perhaps matching TRBD1 (5 bases). The germline V and J ends were trimmed by 0 bases and 8 bases, with 12 bases remaining between them. Germline values: CDR1 SGHDT, CDR2 YYEEEE. The CDR3 runs to 14 residues. The CDR3 here is CASSLVAQGHEQFF. The CDR3 DNA sequence: TGTGCCAGCAGCTTGGTGGCCCAGGGCCATGAGCAGTTCTTC.

V is TRBV6-5 and J is TRBJ2-7; weak D call: TRBD2 (6 bases). The germline V gene has CDR1 MNHEY and CDR2 SVGAGI. V was pared by 2 bases and J by 2 bases, with 10 bases between. The CDR3 is 14 residues long. The CDR3 nucleotides read TGTGCCAGCAGTTACCTAGCGACAGCCTACGAGCAGTACTTC. Translation gives CASSYLATAYEQYF.

This clone has more than one count but fewer than ten. This chain uses TRBV29-1 with TRBJ1-1; possible D gene TRBD1, 6 bases. CDR1 and CDR2 from the germline V gene are SQVTM and ANQGSEA. V gave up 7 bases and J gave up 9 bases, with 12 bases separating them. This CDR3 contains 10 residues. The CDR3 DNA follows: TGCAGCGCCTCAGGGGCCAAAGCTTTCTTT. Its translation is CSASGAKAFF.

The V and J genes are TRBV7-9 and TRBJ1-4; 7 positions match TRBD1. After removal of 3 bases from V and 8 bases from J, the junction contained 6 bases not matched to a gene. The germline CDR1 and CDR2 sequences are SEHNR and FQNEAQ (reference sequence). There are 14 residues in the CDR3. The CDR3 sequence: CASSFEGTAEKLFF. In DNA form, the CDR3 reads TGTGCCAGCAGCTTCGAAGGGACAGCAGAAAAACTGTTTTTT.

The V gene is TRBV7-9, the J gene TRBJ2-5, with D possibly being TRBD1 or TRBD2 (5 bases each). V shed 2 bases and J shed 5 bases, with 9 bases lying between them. Germline CDR1 is SEHNR and CDR2 is FQNEAQ (reference sequence). CDR3 size: 13 residues. DNA of the CDR3: TGTGCCAGCAGCTTACGAGGGGCGGAGACCCAGTACTTC. It codes for CASSLRGAETQYF.